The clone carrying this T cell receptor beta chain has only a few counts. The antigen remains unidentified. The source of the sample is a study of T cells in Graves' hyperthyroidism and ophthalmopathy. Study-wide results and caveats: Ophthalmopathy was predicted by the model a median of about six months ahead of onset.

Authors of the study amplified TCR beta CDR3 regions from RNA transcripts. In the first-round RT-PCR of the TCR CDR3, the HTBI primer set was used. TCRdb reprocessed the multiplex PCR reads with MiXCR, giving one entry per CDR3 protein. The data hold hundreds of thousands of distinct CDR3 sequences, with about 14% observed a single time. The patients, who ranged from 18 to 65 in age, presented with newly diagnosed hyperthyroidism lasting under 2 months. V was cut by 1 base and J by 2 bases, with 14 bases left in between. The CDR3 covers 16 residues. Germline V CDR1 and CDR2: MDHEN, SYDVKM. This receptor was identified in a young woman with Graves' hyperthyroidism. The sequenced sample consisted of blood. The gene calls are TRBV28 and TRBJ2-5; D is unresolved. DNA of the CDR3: TGTGCCAGCAGTTTATCTATGTTCGGTGGTCAAGAGACCCAGTACTTC. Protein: CASSLSMFGGQETQYF.